This T cell receptor beta chain was sequenced in a study of human T cells and chemical hapten exposure. Study outcomes and limitations: Versus controls, expanded TCRs had significantly more large CDR3 similarity clusters. Patch test score rose with PT1 expanded TCRs, significant at 8, 16, 32, not 4.

Time point here: patch test 2, 6 weeks after DPC sensitization. Treatment reported: therapeutic diphenylcyclopropenone sensitization with weekly scalp DPC. This clonotype appeared many times. Its antigen remains unidentified. MiXCR, run by TCRdb on the RACE reads, gives a single entry per CDR3 protein. The profile covers tens of thousands of distinct CDR3 sequences, with 10% to 13% appearing a single time and about 6.9% taken by the ten largest. This CDR3 has 13 residues. The V end was cut by 3 bases, the J end by 1 base, with 6 bases between. Looked up from germline, CDR1 is MNHEY and CDR2 is SMNVEV (reference sequence).

The TCR originated in a woman aged 50 to 65 with alopecia areata. Some clones in this sample may be carry-over from other donors' samples. This rearrangement joins TRBV27 to TRBJ1-1; D is uncertain. The sample consisted of whole blood, taken in connection with sensitization to the hapten diphenylcyclopropenone (DPC). CDR3 coding DNA: TGTGCCAGCAGTTTTTTTCCGAACACTGAAGCTTTCTTT. Residues: CASSFFPNTEAFF.